This T cell receptor (beta chain) was profiled in a study of T cell clusters in autoimmune cytopenias. On the study more broadly: Per sample, median TRB depth was approximately 50,000 reads, yielding a median about 2,000 distinct clonotypes.

This clonotype is identified as medium-sized (0.01 to 0.1%) from frequency. The antigen remains undetermined. Multiplex touch-down PCR amplified TRB using TRB-A and TRB-B pools in one tube. TCRdb re-called the multiplex PCR reads; one entry per CDR3 protein, DNA not given. In total, the table holds about 2,000 distinct CDR3 sequences. This CDR3 is 12 amino acids long. Looked up from germline, CDR1 is PRHDT and CDR2 is FYEKMQ (reference sequence). Study results and caveats: A dominant lymphoma-associated repertoire apparently masked the cluster-lack signature in secondary cytopenia versus chronic lymphocytic leukemia. Healthy donors had roughly 3-fold more exclusive TRB clusters than active autoimmune hepatitis patients. Clustering suggested that physiological T cell clusters were missing in primary autoimmune cytopenia patients.

TRB amplification used 250 ng of peripheral blood genomic DNA. Sequenced material: peripheral blood. The chain joins TRBV13 to TRBJ2-3; the D call from TCRdb, TRBD1, cannot be confirmed without DNA. The TCR comes from a human donor with an autoimmune cytopenia or autoimmune hepatitis (not recorded which). Here the CDR3 reads CASSVQGDTQYF.